What follows are 14 T cell receptor beta chains derived from one specimen sequenced in a study of CD8 T cells in Susac syndrome. After extraction with the RNeasy kit, roughly 0.5 to 1 ug of the RNA was reverse transcribed using random hexamers. TCRdb analysed the immunoSEQ multiplex PCR reads with MiXCR anew, one entry per CDR3 protein. The data hold a few hundred thousand distinct CDR3 sequences, with about 96% observed a single time. Sequenced: CD4+ T cells from PBMCs. All receptors come from a human donor with multiple sclerosis.

The chain joins TRBV6-5 to TRBJ2-2; D is possibly TRBD1 (5 bases). The CDR3 loop spans 15 amino acids. Germline assignment: CDR1 MNHEY and CDR2 SVGAGI. V dropped 10 bases and J dropped 1 base, with 16 bases sitting between them. This CDR3 is CATSQDTGNTGELFF. The CDR3 DNA sequence: TGTGCCACTTCCCAAGATACAGGGAACACCGGGGAGCTGTTTTTT.

V gene TRBV20-1 combines with J gene TRBJ2-5; D gene unclear. The CDR3 loop spans 11 amino acids. With 6 bases removed from V and 8 bases from J, the gap between germline ends came to 13 bases. Germline values: CDR1 DFQATT, CDR2 SNEGSKA (reference sequence). The CDR3, as DNA: TGCAGTGCAGCGCCCACGCAAACCCAGTACTTC. The encoded protein is CSAAPTQTQYF.

The chain employs TRBV9 and TRBJ2-7, with D hard to call. CDR3 length equals 13 residues. With 2 bases removed from V and 5 bases from J, the gap between germline ends came to 11 bases. Germline CDR1 and CDR2: SGDLS and YYNGEE. As DNA, the CDR3 is TGTGCCAGCAGCGTTGGCTGGGCCAACGAGCAGTACTTC. The encoded protein is CASSVGWANEQYF.

The V gene is TRBV20-1, the J gene TRBJ2-3; D is uncertain. V gave up 0 bases and J gave up 4 bases, with 14 bases separating them. CDR3 length equals 15 residues. CDR1 DFQATT and CDR2 SNEGSKA come from the germline V gene (reference sequence). The CDR3 here is CSARDAWRSPDTQYF. The DNA for the CDR3 is TGCAGTGCTAGAGACGCATGGCGGAGTCCAGATACGCAGTATTTT.

The V and J genes are TRBV20-1 and TRBJ1-5, with 9 bases lining up with TRBD1. The J segment lost 5 bases and the V segment lost 3 bases, leaving 8 bases of the junction unmatched. Germline values: CDR1 DFQATT, CDR2 SNEGSKA (reference sequence). CDR3 length: 15 residues. The CDR3 is CSARTGTGIYQPQHF. The CDR3 DNA sequence: TGCAGTGCTAGGACCGGGACAGGGATCTATCAGCCCCAGCATTTT.

The V call is TRBV5-1, the J call TRBJ2-3; D not certain. The ends were cut back, 4 bases at V and 3 bases at J, with 9 bases in the middle. CDR1 SGHRS and CDR2 YFSETQ come from the germline V gene. This CDR3 has 13 amino acids. The CDR3 sequence is CASSAFFTDTQYF. The CDR3 coding sequence is TGCGCCAGCAGCGCCTTCTTTACAGATACGCAGTATTTT.

This chain links TRBV12-3 or TRBV12-4 with TRBJ2-1; D unresolved. There are 14 residues in the CDR3. V lost 3 bases to trimming and J lost 5 bases, with 11 bases between them. For the CDR3, the DNA is TGTGCCAGCAGTTTTTTTAGTCCCAACAATGAGCAGTTCTTC. The encoded protein is CASSFFSPNNEQFF.

The V gene is TRBV3-1, the J gene TRBJ2-7, with D perhaps given as TRBD1 or TRBD2 (6 bases each). V was clipped by 5 bases and J by 7 bases, with 24 bases between them. This CDR3 comprises 16 residues. Germline V gives CDR1 LGHDT, CDR2 YNNKEL (reference sequence). CDR3: CASSSRGRGASFEQYF. In nucleotides, the CDR3 is TGTGCCAGCAGCTCTCGCGGTAGGGGGGCTTCGTTTGAGCAGTACTTC.

The chain has TRBV12-3 or TRBV12-4 and TRBJ2-5; no definite D call. Trimming pared 5 bases from V and 2 bases from J, leaving 6 bases between. CDR3 length equals 12 residues. CDR3 loop: CASSATQETQYF. The CDR3 coding sequence is TGTGCCAGCAGTGCCACACAAGAGACCCAGTACTTC.

V is TRBV6-5 and J is TRBJ2-1; no definite D call. This CDR3 has 14 residues. Trimming took 3 bases from V and 7 from J, leaving 13 bases between them. Germline V CDR1 and CDR2: MNHEY, SVGAGI. CDR3 DNA sequence: TGTGCCAGCAGTTATGGCGAGTTCCGGAATGAGCAGTTCTTC. Translated: CASSYGEFRNEQFF.

The chain links TRBV9 to TRBJ1-2, with a tentative D call TRBD1 (5 bases). The CDR3 spans 15 residues. V was cut by 0 bases and J by 8 bases, with 17 bases left in between. Germline V gene sequence: CDR1 SGDLS, CDR2 YYNGEE. This CDR3 reads CASSVGHRPKDGYTF. The CDR3 nucleotides are TGTGCCAGCAGCGTAGGGCACAGGCCCAAGGACGGCTACACCTTC.

The CDR3 nucleotides are TGCAGTGCTAGTCCCCAAGAGACCCAGTACTTC. Translating gives CSASPQETQYF. This chain joins TRBV20-1 and TRBJ2-5; D is unresolved. Germline V CDR1 and CDR2: DFQATT, SNEGSKA (reference sequence). The CDR3 is made up of 11 amino acids. The V end lost 3 bases, the J end lost 1 base, and 3 bases lay between the germline ends.

The chain links TRBV30 to TRBJ1-1; D may be TRBD1 (6 bases). With 0 bases removed from V and 0 bases from J, the gap between germline ends came to 17 bases. The CDR3 spans 17 residues. Germline loops: CDR1 GTSNPN, CDR2 SVGIG (reference sequence). CDR3 coding DNA: TGTGCCTGGAGTGTCCAGGGGTCCCTGAGGGTGAACACTGAAGCTTTCTTT. It yields the protein CAWSVQGSLRVNTEAFF.

This chain joins TRBV9 and TRBJ2-7; D is unclear. The V end was cut by 0 bases, the J end by 0 bases, with 13 bases between. Germline CDR1 SGDLS, CDR2 YYNGEE. The CDR3 contains 16 residues. The CDR3 protein is CASSVEASLSSYEQYF. CDR3 nucleotide sequence: TGTGCCAGCAGCGTAGAGGCCAGTTTAAGCTCCTACGAGCAGTACTTC.